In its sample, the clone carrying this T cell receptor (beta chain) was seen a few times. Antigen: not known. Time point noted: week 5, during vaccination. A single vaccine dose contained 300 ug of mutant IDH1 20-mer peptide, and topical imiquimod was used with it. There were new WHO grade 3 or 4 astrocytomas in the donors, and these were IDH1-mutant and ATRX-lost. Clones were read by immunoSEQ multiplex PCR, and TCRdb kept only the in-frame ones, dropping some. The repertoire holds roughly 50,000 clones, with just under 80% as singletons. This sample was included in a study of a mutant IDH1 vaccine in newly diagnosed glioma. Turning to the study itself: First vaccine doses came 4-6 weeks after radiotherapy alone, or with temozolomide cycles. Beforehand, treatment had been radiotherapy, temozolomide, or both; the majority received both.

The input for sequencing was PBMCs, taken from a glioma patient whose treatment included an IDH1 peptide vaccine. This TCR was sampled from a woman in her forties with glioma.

This chain's CDR3 is CSVVGSGELFF. The DNA for the CDR3 is TGCAGCGTTGTTGGGTCCGGGGAGCTGTTTTTT. The genes are TRBV29-1 and TRBJ2-2; no firm D call. Per the germline V gene, CDR1 is SQVTM and CDR2 is ANQGSEA. CDR3 length equals 11 residues. The germline V and J ends were trimmed by 4 bases and 6 bases, with 6 bases remaining between them.